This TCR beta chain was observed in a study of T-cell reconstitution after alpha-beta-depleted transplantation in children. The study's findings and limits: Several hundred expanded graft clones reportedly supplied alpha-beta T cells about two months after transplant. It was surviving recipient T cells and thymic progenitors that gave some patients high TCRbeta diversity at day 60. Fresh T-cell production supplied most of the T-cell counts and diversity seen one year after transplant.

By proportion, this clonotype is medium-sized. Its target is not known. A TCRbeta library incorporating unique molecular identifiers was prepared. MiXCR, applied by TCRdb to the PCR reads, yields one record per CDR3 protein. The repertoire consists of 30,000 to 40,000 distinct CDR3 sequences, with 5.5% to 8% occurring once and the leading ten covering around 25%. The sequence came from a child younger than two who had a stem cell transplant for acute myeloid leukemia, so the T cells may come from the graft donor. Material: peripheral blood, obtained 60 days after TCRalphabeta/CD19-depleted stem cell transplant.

The chain's CDR3 is CASSLPPRDYRSYNEQFF. CDR3 coding DNA: TGTGCCAGCAGCTTACCCCCAAGAGACTACCGCTCCTACAATGAGCAGTTCTTC. V and J are TRBV7-8 and TRBJ2-1, with D possibly being TRBD2 (5 bases). In germline, CDR1 is SGHVS, CDR2 FQNEAQ. The CDR3 totals 18 residues. The germline V and J ends were trimmed by 2 bases and 0 bases, with 17 bases remaining between them.